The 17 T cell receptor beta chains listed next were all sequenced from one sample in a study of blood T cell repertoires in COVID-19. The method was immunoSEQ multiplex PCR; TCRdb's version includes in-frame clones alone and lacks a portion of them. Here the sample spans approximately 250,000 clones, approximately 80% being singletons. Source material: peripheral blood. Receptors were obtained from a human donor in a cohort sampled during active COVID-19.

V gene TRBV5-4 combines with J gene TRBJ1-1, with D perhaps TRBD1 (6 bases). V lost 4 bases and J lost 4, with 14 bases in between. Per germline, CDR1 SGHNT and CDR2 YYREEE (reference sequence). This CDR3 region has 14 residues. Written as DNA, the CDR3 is TGTGCCAGCAGCACCGGGACACCAGCCACTGAAGCTTTCTTT. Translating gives CASSTGTPATEAFF.

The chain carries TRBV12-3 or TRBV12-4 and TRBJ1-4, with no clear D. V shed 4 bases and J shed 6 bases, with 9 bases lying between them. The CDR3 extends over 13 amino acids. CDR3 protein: CASSYYSHEKLFF. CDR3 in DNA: TGTGCCAGCAGTTATTACTCACATGAAAAACTGTTTTTT.

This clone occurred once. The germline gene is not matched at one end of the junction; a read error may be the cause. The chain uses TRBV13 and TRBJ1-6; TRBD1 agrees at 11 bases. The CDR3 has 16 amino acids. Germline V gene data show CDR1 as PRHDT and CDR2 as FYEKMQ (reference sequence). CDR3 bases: TGTGCCAGCAGCCTAGGGACAGGGGGTCGGAATTCACCCCTCCACTTT. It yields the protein CASSLGTGGRNSPLHF.

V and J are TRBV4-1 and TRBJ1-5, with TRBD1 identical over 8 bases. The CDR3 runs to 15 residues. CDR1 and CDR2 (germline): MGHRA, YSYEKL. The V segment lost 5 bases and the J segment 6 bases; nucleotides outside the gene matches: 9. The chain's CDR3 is CASSLGQGAGQPQHF. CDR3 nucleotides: TGCGCCAGCAGCTTAGGGCAGGGGGCGGGTCAGCCCCAGCATTTT.

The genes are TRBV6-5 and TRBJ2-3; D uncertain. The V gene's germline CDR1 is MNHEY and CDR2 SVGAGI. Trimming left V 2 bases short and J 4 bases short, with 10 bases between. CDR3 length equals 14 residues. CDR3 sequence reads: CASSYRDWADTQYF. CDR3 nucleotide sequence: TGTGCCAGCAGTTACCGTGACTGGGCAGATACGCAGTATTTT.

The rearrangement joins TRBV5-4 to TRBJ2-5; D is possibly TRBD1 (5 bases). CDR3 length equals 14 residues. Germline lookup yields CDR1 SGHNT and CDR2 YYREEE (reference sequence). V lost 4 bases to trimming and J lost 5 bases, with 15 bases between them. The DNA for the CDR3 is TGTGCCAGCAGCAGGGGCGGCAGGGATGAGACCCAGTACTTC. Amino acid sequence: CASSRGGRDETQYF.

CDR3 sequence reads: CASSLMRGADTQYF. For the CDR3, the DNA is TGCGCCAGCAGCTTGATGCGGGGAGCAGATACGCAGTATTTT. The chain combines TRBV5-1 with TRBJ2-3; a weak D match, TRBD2 (6 bases). Per germline, CDR1 SGHRS and CDR2 YFSETQ. With 1 base removed from V and 4 bases from J, the gap between germline ends came to 10 bases. The CDR3 totals 14 residues.

This CDR3 is CASRSRLAGVDTQYF. CDR3 bases: TGTGCCAGCAGGAGCCGACTAGCGGGAGTTGATACGCAGTATTTT. V usage is TRBV13 and J usage is TRBJ2-3; 12 positions agree with TRBD2. Germline CDR1 is PRHDT and CDR2 is FYEKMQ (reference sequence). This CDR3 is built from 15 residues. J lost 6 bases, V lost 6 bases, and 7 bases had no gene match.

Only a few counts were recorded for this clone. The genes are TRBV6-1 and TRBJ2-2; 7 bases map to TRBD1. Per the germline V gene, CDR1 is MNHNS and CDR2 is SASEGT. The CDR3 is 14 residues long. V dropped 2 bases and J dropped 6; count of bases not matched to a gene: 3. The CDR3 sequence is CASSEQGESGELFF. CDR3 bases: TGTGCCAGCAGTGAACAGGGGGAATCCGGGGAGCTGTTTTTT.

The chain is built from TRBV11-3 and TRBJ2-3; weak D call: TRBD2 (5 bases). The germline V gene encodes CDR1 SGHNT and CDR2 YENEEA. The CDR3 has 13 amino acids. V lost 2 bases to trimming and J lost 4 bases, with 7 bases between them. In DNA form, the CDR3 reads TGTGCCAGCAGCTTACGCGGGTCAGATACGCAGTATTTT. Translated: CASSLRGSDTQYF. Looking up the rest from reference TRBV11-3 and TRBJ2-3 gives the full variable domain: EAGVVQSPRYKIIEKKQPVAFWCNPISGHNTLYWYLQNLGQGPELLIRYENEEAVDDSQLPKDRFSAERLKGVDSTLKIQPAELGDSAVYLCASSLRGSDTQYFGPGTRLTVL.

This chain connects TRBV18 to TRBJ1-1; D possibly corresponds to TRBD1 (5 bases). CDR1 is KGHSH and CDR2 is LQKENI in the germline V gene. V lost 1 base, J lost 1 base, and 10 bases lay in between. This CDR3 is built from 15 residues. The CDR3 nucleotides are TGTGCCAGCTCACCACTTAATAGGGGGAACACTGAAGCTTTCTTT. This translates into CASSPLNRGNTEAFF.

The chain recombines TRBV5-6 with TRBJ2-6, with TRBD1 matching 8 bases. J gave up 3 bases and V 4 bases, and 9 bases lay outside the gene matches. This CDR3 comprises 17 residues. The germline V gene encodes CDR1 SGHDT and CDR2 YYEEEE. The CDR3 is CASSPTKTGVGANVLTF. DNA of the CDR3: TGTGCCAGCAGCCCCACAAAGACAGGGGTTGGGGCCAACGTCCTGACTTTC.

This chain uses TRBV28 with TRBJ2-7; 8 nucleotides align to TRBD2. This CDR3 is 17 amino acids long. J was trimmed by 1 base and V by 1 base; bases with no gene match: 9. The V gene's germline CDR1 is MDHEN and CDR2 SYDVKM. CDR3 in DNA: TGTGCCAGCAGTTTATCCCCAATCGGGAGGGGATCCTACGAGCAGTACTTC. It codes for CASSLSPIGRGSYEQYF.

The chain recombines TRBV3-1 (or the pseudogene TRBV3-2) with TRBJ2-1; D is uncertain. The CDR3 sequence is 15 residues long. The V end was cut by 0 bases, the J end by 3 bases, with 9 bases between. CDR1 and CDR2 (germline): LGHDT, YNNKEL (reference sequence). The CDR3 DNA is TGTGCCAGCAGCCAAGATCTCGCTAGCTACAATGAGCAGTTCTTC. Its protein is CASSQDLASYNEQFF.

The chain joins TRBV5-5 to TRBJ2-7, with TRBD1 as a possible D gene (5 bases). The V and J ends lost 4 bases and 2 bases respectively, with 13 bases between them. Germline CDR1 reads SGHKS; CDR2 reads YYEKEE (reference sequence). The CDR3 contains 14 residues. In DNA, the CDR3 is TGTGCCAGCAGCCCACAGGAGCGCACCTACGAGCAGTACTTC. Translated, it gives CASSPQERTYEQYF.

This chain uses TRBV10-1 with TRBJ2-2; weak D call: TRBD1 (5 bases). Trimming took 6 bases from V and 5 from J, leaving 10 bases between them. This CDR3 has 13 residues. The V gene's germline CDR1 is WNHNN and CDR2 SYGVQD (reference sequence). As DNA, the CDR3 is TGCGCCAGCAGAGAGACAGCTACCGGGGAGCTGTTTTTT. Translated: CASRETATGELFF.

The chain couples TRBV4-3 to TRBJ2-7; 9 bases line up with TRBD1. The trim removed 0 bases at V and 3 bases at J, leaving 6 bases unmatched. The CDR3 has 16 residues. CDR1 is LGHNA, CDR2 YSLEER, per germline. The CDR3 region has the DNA TGCGCCAGCAGCCAAGATTCGGGGACAGGGCTCTACGAGCAGTACTTC. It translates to CASSQDSGTGLYEQYF.